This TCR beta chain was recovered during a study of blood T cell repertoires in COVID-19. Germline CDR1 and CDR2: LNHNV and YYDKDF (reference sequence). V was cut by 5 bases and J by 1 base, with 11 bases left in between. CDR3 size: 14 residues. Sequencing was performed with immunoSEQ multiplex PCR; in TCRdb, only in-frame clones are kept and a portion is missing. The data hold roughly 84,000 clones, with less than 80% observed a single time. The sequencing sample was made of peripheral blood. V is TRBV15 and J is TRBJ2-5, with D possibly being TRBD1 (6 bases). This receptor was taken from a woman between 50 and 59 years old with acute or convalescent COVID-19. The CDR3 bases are TGTGCCACCAGCTTGAGGACAGCCCAAGAGACCCAGTACTTC. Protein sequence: CATSLRTAQETQYF.